A selection of T cell receptor beta chains follows, all from one sample in a study of blood T cell repertoires in COVID-19. Using immunoSEQ multiplex PCR, the repertoire was profiled, and TCRdb retains in-frame clones only, with some absent. Of around 120,000 clones listed, under 85% are singletons. Sequenced material: peripheral blood. These receptors all come from a man aged 35 to 55 with active or convalescent COVID-19. CDR3s include the opening cysteine and the closing phenylalanine or tryptophan. The D gene is left open where the match is weak. Part of the rows lack a size; the others show once, few, many or a class for expanded clones.

clone_size	d_call	j_call	v_call	cdr3_aa	cdr3_nt
NA	TRBD1	TRBJ1-5	TRBV6-4	CARDRTHSNQPQHF	TGTGCCAGGGACAGGACTCATAGCAATCAGCCCCAGCATTTT
NA	NA	TRBJ1-5	TRBV10-3	CAISPNSNQPQHF	TGTGCCATCAGTCCCAATAGCAATCAGCCCCAGCATTTT
NA	NA	TRBJ2-7	TRBV7-2	CASSLDRGAPGEQYF	TGTGCCAGCAGCTTAGACCGGGGGGCTCCGGGCGAGCAGTACTTC
NA	TRBD1	TRBJ1-6	TRBV6-6	CASSYRDRENSPLHF	TGTGCCAGCAGTTACCGGGACAGGGAAAATTCACCCCTCCACTTT
NA	NA	TRBJ2-5	TRBV12-3/TRBV12-4	CASSPGIPGTQYF	TGTGCCAGCAGCCCGGGAATCCCCGGAACCCAGTACTTC
NA	TRBD1	TRBJ1-2	TRBV13	CASSLGRGDRGSYTF	TGTGCCAGCAGCTTAGGCCGTGGGGACAGGGGTAGCTACACCTTC
few	TRBD2	TRBJ2-7	TRBV6-5	CASSYGGTSGSEQYF	TGTGCCAGCAGTTACGGAGGGACTAGCGGCTCGGAGCAGTACTTC
once	NA	TRBJ1-2	TRBV5-1	CASSPGANYGYTF	TGCGCCAGCAGCCCGGGTGCTAACTATGGCTACACCTTC
NA	TRBD1	TRBJ1-6	TRBV18	CASSRGTGQSPLHF	TGTGCCAGCTCACGGGGGACAGGGCAATCACCCCTCCACTTT
NA	NA	TRBJ2-7	TRBV12-3/TRBV12-4	CASSGGGNEQYF	TGTGCCAGCAGTGGGGGAGGAAACGAGCAGTACTTC
many	TRBD1	TRBJ2-5	TRBV5-6	CASSFGGTGGGKTQYF	TGTGCCAGCAGCTTTGGCGGGACAGGGGGCGGAAAGACCCAGTACTTC
NA	NA	TRBJ1-6	TRBV6-5	CASSFNNSPLHF	TGTGCCAGCAGTTTCAATAATTCACCCCTCCACTTT
NA	NA	TRBJ1-4	TRBV2	CASKFMGASNEKLFF	TGTGCCAGCAAGTTTATGGGGGCCTCTAATGAAAAACTGTTTTTT
NA	NA	TRBJ2-7	TRBV30	CAWSLGRGSYEQYF	TGTGCCTGGAGTTTAGGAAGGGGCTCCTACGAGCAGTACTTC
NA	TRBD2	TRBJ2-7	TRBV7-3	CASSLERGSSYEQYF	TGTGCCAGCAGCTTAGAGCGGGGGAGCTCCTACGAGCAGTACTTC
once	NA	TRBJ1-2	TRBV3-1/TRBV3-2	CASSVRDLDNYGYTF	TGTGCCAGCAGCGTTCGGGACTTGGATAACTATGGCTACACCTTC
NA	TRBD2	TRBJ2-3	TRBV7-3	CASSDLAGGIDTQYF	TGTGCCAGCAGCGACCTAGCGGGGGGTATAGATACGCAGTATTTT
NA	TRBD1	TRBJ2-2	TRBV5-1	CASSPQDRDTGELFF	TGCGCCAGCAGTCCACAGGACAGGGACACCGGGGAGCTGTTTTTT
NA	TRBD1	TRBJ1-1	TRBV19	CASSVQGVGTEAFF	TGTGCCAGTAGCGTTCAGGGGGTGGGGACTGAAGCTTTCTTT
NA	NA	TRBJ1-1	TRBV19	CASRQGPPNTEAFF	TGTGCCAGTAGACAGGGACCGCCGAACACTGAAGCTTTCTTT
NA	NA	TRBJ1-2	TRBV7-9	CASSPGEFRYTF	TGTGCCAGCAGCCCAGGGGAGTTTCGCTACACCTTC
once	NA	TRBJ2-2	TRBV6-5	CASSLTGKGDTGELFF	TGTGCCAGCAGTTTAACAGGGAAAGGGGACACCGGGGAGCTGTTTTTT
few	NA	TRBJ1-3	TRBV2	CASRDRTSVYTIYF	TGTGCCAGCAGAGACAGAACTTCCGTGTACACCATATATTTT
NA	NA	TRBJ1-2	TRBV6-6	CASSYLLTDRGYTF	TGTGCCAGCAGTTACCTGTTGACAGATCGGGGCTACACCTTC
NA	NA	TRBJ2-5	TRBV18	CASSLWTVQETQYF	TGTGCCAGCTCACTTTGGACAGTACAAGAGACCCAGTACTTC
NA	NA	TRBJ2-7	TRBV11-3	CASSPGSGPSYEQYF	TGTGCCAGCAGTCCGGGTAGCGGACCCTCCTACGAGCAGTACTTC
once	NA	TRBJ2-3	TRBV5-1	CASSPVGTDTQYF	TGCGCCAGCAGCCCCGTCGGCACAGATACGCAGTATTTT
NA	TRBD1	TRBJ2-7	TRBV6-6	CASSYTIPGQGSEQYF	TGTGCCAGCAGTTACACCATTCCGGGACAGGGATCCGAGCAGTACTTC
NA	NA	TRBJ2-1	TRBV11-2	CASSSNQGYNEQFF	TGTGCCAGCAGCTCCAACCAGGGCTACAATGAGCAGTTCTTC
NA	NA	TRBJ2-1	TRBV5-1	CASSLAGSYNEQFF	TGCGCCAGCAGCTTGGCCGGTTCCTACAATGAGCAGTTCTTC
once	NA	TRBJ2-2	TRBV5-4	CASSPGPGELFF	TGTGCCAGCAGTCCAGGGCCCGGGGAGCTGTTTTTT
NA	TRBD2	TRBJ2-1	TRBV11-2	CASSLEASGAIDEQFF	TGTGCCAGCAGCTTAGAGGCTAGCGGGGCCATCGATGAGCAGTTCTTC
NA	NA	TRBJ1-5	TRBV27	CASRGGSNSNQPQHF	TGTGCCAGCAGGGGAGGATCTAATAGCAATCAGCCCCAGCATTTT
once	NA	TRBJ2-7	TRBV5-4	CASSLWQAYEQYF	TGTGCCAGCAGCTTGTGGCAGGCCTACGAGCAGTACTTC
NA	TRBD1	TRBJ2-2	TRBV12-5	CASRTGHNTGELFF	TGTGCTAGTCGGACAGGTCATAACACCGGGGAGCTGTTTTTT
NA	TRBD1	TRBJ1-3	TRBV3-1/TRBV3-2	CASSLQGAYGNTIYF	TGTGCCAGCAGCTTACAGGGGGCTTACGGAAACACCATATATTTT
NA	TRBD1	TRBJ1-1	TRBV30	CAWNDRAYTEAFF	TGTGCCTGGAACGACAGGGCCTACACTGAAGCTTTCTTT
NA	NA	TRBJ2-5	TRBV6-1	CASSEVGARQETQYF	TGTGCCAGCAGTGAGGTGGGGGCCCGCCAAGAGACCCAGTACTTC
once	TRBD1	TRBJ2-6	TRBV11-1	CASSKTGAGANVLTF	TGTGCCAGCAGCAAGACAGGGGCCGGGGCCAACGTCCTGACTTTC
NA	NA	TRBJ1-4	TRBV2	CASRMGGANEKLFF	TGTGCCAGTCGTATGGGAGGGGCTAATGAAAAACTGTTTTTT
NA	NA	TRBJ1-1	TRBV6-4	CASSPGQTNTEAFF	TGTGCCAGCAGCCCAGGACAGACGAACACTGAAGCTTTCTTT
NA	TRBD1	TRBJ1-5	TRBV19	CASRNPGQGIGQPQHF	TGTGCCAGTAGGAACCCGGGACAGGGAATCGGACAGCCCCAGCATTTT